Listed below are T cell receptor beta chains from one sample, sequenced in a study of T cells after yellow fever vaccination. From the 5' RACE reads, TCRdb called clonotypes with MiXCR, one entry per CDR3 protein. The repertoire holds approximately 150,000 distinct CDR3 sequences, with approximately 6.2% as singletons. Sequences were derived from CD4+ T cells sorted from PBMCs, sampled on the day of the first yellow fever vaccination. All receptors come from a man between 18 and 29 years old who received the YFV17D yellow fever vaccine. Each CDR3 is given with its conserved first and last residue. A D gene is named only where the DNA matches it firmly. Size is omitted from some rows. Given values are once, few, many or a class for expanded clones.

clone size	V gene	D gene	J gene	CDR3 DNA	CDR3 protein
many	TRBV5-1	TRBD1	TRBJ2-3	TGCGCCAGCAGCGGGAGGACAGGGGGCGCATCAGATACGCAGTATTTT	CASSGRTGGASDTQYF
-	TRBV9	TRBD2	TRBJ2-3	TGTGCCAGCAGCGTAAGCCTTCGGGGGGACGCGACAGATACGCAGTATTTT	CASSVSLRGDATDTQYF
-	TRBV2	TRBD1	TRBJ1-2	TGTGCCAGCAGTGAAGACAGGGGGAGCTATGGCTACACCTTC	CASSEDRGSYGYTF
-	TRBV5-1	TRBD2	TRBJ2-5	TGCGCCAGCAGCTTGGGAATTCTAGCCTCAACTAGCGGGGGCCTGGAGACCCAGTACTTC	CASSLGILASTSGGLETQYF
few	TRBV28	TRBD1	TRBJ1-6	TGTGCCAGCAGTACGCCGGGACAGGGAAAATCACCCCTCCACTTT	CASSTPGQGKSPLHF
many	TRBV20-1	TRBD2	TRBJ2-3	TGCAGTGCTAGTCGCGGGGGTAACACAGATACGCAGTATTTT	CSASRGGNTDTQYF
many	TRBV28	-	TRBJ2-1	TGTGCCAGCAGCCTTAGGGGGTCGCGGAGCGGCTTC	CASSLRGSRSGF
many	TRBV4-1	-	TRBJ2-3	TGCGCCAGCAGCCAAATCTCATACACAGATACGCAGTATTTT	CASSQISYTDTQYF
-	TRBV5-4	TRBD1	TRBJ1-3	TGTGCCAGCAGCATCGGGACAGGTACCGGAAACACCATATATTTT	CASSIGTGTGNTIYF
-	TRBV6-2/TRBV6-3	-	TRBJ1-4	TGTGCCAGCAGTATCGACGCTTATGAAAAACTGTTTTTT	CASSIDAYEKLFF
few	TRBV6-2/TRBV6-3	TRBD1	TRBJ1-5	TGTGCCAGCAGTGGGACAGGGGGTTTTCAGCCCCAGCATTTT	CASSGTGGFQPQHF
-	TRBV7-2	-	TRBJ2-3	TGTGCCAGCAGCCGAGGCGTACAGACACCAGATACGCAGTATTTT	CASSRGVQTPDTQYF
many	TRBV9	TRBD1	TRBJ2-1	TGTGCCAGCAGCCGCTCGGGACAGGGCTCCTACAATGAGCAGTTCTTC	CASSRSGQGSYNEQFF
-	TRBV18	-	TRBJ2-5	TGTGCCAGCTCACCACAAGAAAGGGAGACCCAGTACTTC	CASSPQERETQYF
few	TRBV6-1	TRBD1	TRBJ1-5	TGTGCCAGCAGGAGGCGGGACAGGGGGAGCAATCAGCCCCAGCATTTT	CASRRRDRGSNQPQHF
many	TRBV5-1	-	TRBJ2-3	TGCGCCAGCACGCCAGGACTTTACACAGATACGCAGTATTTT	CASTPGLYTDTQYF
many	TRBV2	-	TRBJ1-2	TGTGCCAGCAGTCGGGAGGGGGATTTCGCTAACTATGGCTACACCTTC	CASSREGDFANYGYTF
few	TRBV7-2	-	TRBJ1-2	TGTGCCAGCAGCTTAGGGGCGGCAGACTATGGCTACACCTTC	CASSLGAADYGYTF
many	TRBV20-1	TRBD2	TRBJ2-1	TGCAGTGCCCCCCTGGGCGGTGCTAGCGGGGGGCTCTACAATGAGCAGTTCTTC	CSAPLGGASGGLYNEQFF
-	TRBV10-3	-	TRBJ1-3	TGTGCCACAGACACCGGGAGGGACACCATATATTTT	CATDTGRDTIYF
-	TRBV2	-	TRBJ1-5	TGTGCCAGCATGGGACACCCGTTGGCGACCCAGCATTTT	CASMGHPLATQHF
few	TRBV6-5	-	TRBJ1-1	TGTGCCAGCAGTCCCCAGACGGGAGGAGTCGTGAAAGCTTTCTTT	CASSPQTGGVVKAFF
many	TRBV6-5	TRBD1	TRBJ2-1	TGTGCCAGCAGTTACTGGGGACAGAGCAATGAGCAGTTCTTC	CASSYWGQSNEQFF
many	TRBV7-2	TRBD2	TRBJ2-1	TGTGCCAGCAGCTTCACTAGCGGGGGTAATGAGCAGTTCTTC	CASSFTSGGNEQFF
many	TRBV20-1	TRBD2	TRBJ2-1	TGCAGTGCTGGAGGGACTAGCGGGGGAGGTGAGCAGTTCTTC	CSAGGTSGGGEQFF
many	TRBV10-3	TRBD1	TRBJ1-2	TGTGCCATCAGTTCAGTGACAGGGAGCAACTATGGCTACACCTTC	CAISSVTGSNYGYTF
many	TRBV7-2	-	TRBJ1-5	TGTGCCAGCAGCTTAGTAGGTAGTGGGAGCCAACAGCCCCAGCATTTT	CASSLVGSGSQQPQHF
many	TRBV7-2	-	TRBJ2-5	TGTGCCAGCAGCTTAGTACGGGAGACCCAGTACTTC	CASSLVRETQYF
many	TRBV20-1	TRBD2	TRBJ2-1	TGCAGTGCTACCGGGAGGGCTAGCGGGCCCGGCTCCTACAATGAGCAGTTCTTC	CSATGRASGPGSYNEQFF
many	TRBV5-1	-	TRBJ2-1	TGCGCCAGCAGCTTGGAGGTCGGCGGGGACAGCTCCTACAATGAGCAGTTCTTC	CASSLEVGGDSSYNEQFF
many	TRBV4-3	TRBD1	TRBJ1-2	TGCGCCAGCAGCCCAGGGGGGGGAAACTATGGCTACACCTTC	CASSPGGGNYGYTF
many	TRBV3-1	-	TRBJ1-2	TGTGCCAGCAGCCAGCCGGACAGAAGGGGAGGCTACACCTTC	CASSQPDRRGGYTF
many	TRBV5-1	TRBD2	TRBJ2-3	TGCGCCAGCAGCTGGGACTACTCTAGCACAGATACGCAGTATTTT	CASSWDYSSTDTQYF
many	TRBV2	TRBD2	TRBJ2-5	TGTGCCAGCAGTGGACTAGCGGCCCAAGAGACCCAGTACTTC	CASSGLAAQETQYF
many	TRBV24-1	-	TRBJ2-3	TGTGCCACCAGTGCGGGGGGCCCGGGGAATACGCAGTATTTT	CATSAGGPGNTQYF
many	TRBV3-1	-	TRBJ2-5	TGTGCCAGCAGCCAAGTCCCGGGGGCAGAGACCCAGTACTTC	CASSQVPGAETQYF
-	TRBV5-1	-	TRBJ1-3	TGCGCCAGCAGTCTGGGAAGAAGCTCTGGAAACACCATATATTTT	CASSLGRSSGNTIYF
many	TRBV11-1	TRBD1	TRBJ2-3	TGTGCCAGCAGCTTCCGACAGGGGGATACGCAGTATTTT	CASSFRQGDTQYF
-	TRBV24-1	TRBD1	TRBJ2-1	TGTGCCACCAGTGATTCAATCGGGACAGGGTGGCATGAGCGGTTCTTC	CATSDSIGTGWHERFF
many	TRBV5-5	-	TRBJ1-1	TGTGCCAGCAGTTTTCGGGTATTGTTCACTGAAGCTTTCTTT	CASSFRVLFTEAFF
many	TRBV7-2	TRBD1	TRBJ2-3	TGTGCCAGCAGCCGGACAGGGGGTTCAGATACGCAGTATTTT	CASSRTGGSDTQYF
many	TRBV7-8	TRBD1	TRBJ2-1	TGTGCCAGCAGCTTAGTTTCGGACAGGGGGCTAAAAGTCCTTAATGAGCAGTTCTTC	CASSLVSDRGLKVLNEQFF
few	TRBV20-1	-	TRBJ2-2	TGCAGTGCTAGGAGCGATTCCGGGGAGCTGTTTTTT	CSARSDSGELFF
few	TRBV29-1	TRBD1	TRBJ1-2	TGCAGCGTTCGGACAGGGTTTCCCTACACCTTC	CSVRTGFPYTF
few	TRBV5-1	TRBD2	TRBJ2-1	TGCGCCAGCAGCCCGAGCGGGGGGGCCACTGAGCAGTTCTTC	CASSPSGGATEQFF
-	TRBV7-2	-	TRBJ1-3	TGTGCCAGCAGCTTGTTAACAGGTCCCGGAAACACCATATATTTT	CASSLLTGPGNTIYF
many	TRBV7-9	-	TRBJ1-2	TGTGCCAGCAGCATGCCGGGATATAACTATGGCTACACCTTC	CASSMPGYNYGYTF
many	TRBV6-5	-	TRBJ2-1	TGTGCCAGCAGTTATTCCCGCGGAAATGAGCAGTTCTTC	CASSYSRGNEQFF
-	TRBV18	-	TRBJ1-1	TGTGCCAGCTCACCAAGGACTGAAGCTTTCTTT	CASSPRTEAFF
few	TRBV29-1	-	TRBJ1-5	TGCAGCGTAAGGGAACAGGAGTCTCAGCCCCAGCATTTT	CSVREQESQPQHF
few	TRBV10-3	TRBD1	TRBJ1-2	TGTGCCATCAGCCTGACAGGGAAGGGAATAGATGGCTACACCTTC	CAISLTGKGIDGYTF
many	TRBV20-1	-	TRBJ2-2	TGCAGTGCTCCCGGGCGAGCCAGGGAGCTGTTTTTT	CSAPGRARELFF